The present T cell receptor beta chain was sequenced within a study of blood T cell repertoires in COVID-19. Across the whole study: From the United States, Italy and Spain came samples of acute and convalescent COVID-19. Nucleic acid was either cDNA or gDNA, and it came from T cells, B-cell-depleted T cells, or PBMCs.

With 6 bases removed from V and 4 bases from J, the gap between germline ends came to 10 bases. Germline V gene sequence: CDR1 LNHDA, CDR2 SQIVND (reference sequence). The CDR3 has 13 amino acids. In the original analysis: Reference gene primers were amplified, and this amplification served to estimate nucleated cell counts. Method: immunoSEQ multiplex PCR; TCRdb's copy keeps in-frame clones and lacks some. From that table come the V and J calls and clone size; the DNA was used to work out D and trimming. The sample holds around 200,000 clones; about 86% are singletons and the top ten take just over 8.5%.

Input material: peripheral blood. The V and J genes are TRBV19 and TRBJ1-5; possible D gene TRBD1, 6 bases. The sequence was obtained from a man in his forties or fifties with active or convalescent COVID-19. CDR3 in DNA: TGTGCCAGTAGAAAACAGGGTAATCAGCCCCAGCATTTT. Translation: CASRKQGNQPQHF.